One sample yielded the 12 T cell receptor beta chains listed below, sequenced in a study of T cell responses to AZD1222 COVID-19 vaccine. Using immunoSEQ multiplex PCR, the repertoire was profiled, and TCRdb retains in-frame clones only, with some absent. The sample records some 63,000 clones, approximately 89% being singletons. The input for sequencing was peripheral blood, taken 28 days after the second AZD1222 dose. These receptors were collected from an adult who received the AZD1222 COVID-19 vaccine.

The rearrangement uses TRBV30 and TRBJ1-2, with D perhaps matching TRBD1 (6 bases). This CDR3 spans 16 amino acids. CDR1 and CDR2 (germline): GTSNPN, SVGIG (reference sequence). The germline V and J ends were trimmed by 0 bases and 5 bases, with 19 bases remaining between them. The chain's CDR3 is CAWSVDYSGRGYGYTF. The DNA for the CDR3 is TGTGCCTGGAGTGTTGATTATAGTGGAAGGGGGTATGGCTACACCTTC.

The gene calls are TRBV24-1 and TRBJ2-5, with TRBD1 matching over 9 bases. The V gene end was trimmed by 2 bases and the J gene end by 5 bases; junction bases not matched to a gene: 5. Per germline, CDR1 KGHDR and CDR2 SFDVKD. The CDR3 spans 15 residues. The CDR3 loop reads CATSDSGQGGETQYF. The DNA for the CDR3 is TGTGCCACCAGTGATTCGGGACAGGGTGGGGAGACCCAGTACTTC.

The chain joins TRBV19 to TRBJ2-5; D perhaps matches TRBD1 (6 bases). V was cut by 4 bases and J by 0 bases, with 12 bases left in between. Germline V gives CDR1 LNHDA, CDR2 SQIVND (reference sequence). The CDR3 runs 15 residues. The CDR3 protein is CASSRQVGYQETQYF. CDR3 in DNA: TGTGCCAGTAGTAGACAGGTTGGCTACCAAGAGACCCAGTACTTC.

The chain employs TRBV20-1 and TRBJ2-1; D is unresolved. The germline gives CDR1 DFQATT, CDR2 SNEGSKA (reference sequence). The CDR3 length is 10 residues. V was trimmed by 6 bases and J by 7 bases, leaving 7 bases between them. CDR3 sequence (DNA): TGCAGTGCAATCGGGAATGAGCAGTTCTTC. Encoded protein: CSAIGNEQFF.

This chain links TRBV10-1 with TRBJ2-7; TRBD1 aligns across 10 bases. Germline trimming cut 6 bases from V and 5 bases from J; bases unmatched to any gene: 7. Germline CDR1 is WNHNN and CDR2 is SYGVQD (reference sequence). CDR3 length equals 14 residues. DNA for the CDR3: TGCGCCAGCAGCGCAGGACAGGGGGTTCACGAGCAGTACTTC. Amino acid sequence: CASSAGQGVHEQYF.

This clone appeared a single time. The chain carries TRBV27 and TRBJ2-7; 8 bases line up with TRBD1. Germline values: CDR1 MNHEY, CDR2 SMNVEV (reference sequence). Losses at the gene ends were 6 bases for V and 0 bases for J; bases not matched to a gene: 22. This CDR3 has 20 amino acids. In DNA, the CDR3 is TGTGCCAGCAGCCTCACGTGGAGGACAGGGACGAAAAAGAGCTCCTACGAGCAGTACTTC. Translation: CASSLTWRTGTKKSSYEQYF.

The chain recombines TRBV12-3 or TRBV12-4 with TRBJ1-5, with D hard to call. The CDR3 has 13 amino acids. Deletions cut 2 bases from V and 0 bases from J, with 2 bases between. The CDR3 nucleotides are TGTGCCAGCAGTTTATATAGCAATCAGCCCCAGCATTTT. Amino acids: CASSLYSNQPQHF.

This sequence joins TRBV6-4 and TRBJ2-4; D possibly corresponds to TRBD2 (6 bases). The V and J ends lost 5 bases and 3 bases respectively, with 17 bases between them. The CDR3 extends over 16 amino acids. Germline values: CDR1 MRHNA, CDR2 SNTAGT. CDR3 protein: CASSLPVPGDKNIQYF. DNA of the CDR3: TGTGCCAGCAGTCTACCCGTACCGGGAGACAAAAACATTCAGTACTTC.

CDR3 in DNA: TGCAGTGCTAGTGAGACTAGCGGGGTCTACGAGCAGTACTTC. This encodes CSASETSGVYEQYF. This chain uses TRBV20-1 with TRBJ2-7, with 11 positions matching TRBD2. The V and J ends lost 3 bases and 3 bases, in that order; junction bases with no gene match: 4. The CDR3 is 14 residues long. CDR1 and CDR2 from the germline V gene are DFQATT and SNEGSKA (reference sequence).

The V gene is TRBV20-1, the J gene TRBJ1-4; D uncertain. CDR3 size: 11 residues. From germline, CDR1 is DFQATT and CDR2 SNEGSKA (reference sequence). Trimming stripped 1 base from V and 8 bases from J, with 5 bases between. CDR3 sequence reads: CSARGGEKLFF. The CDR3 DNA sequence: TGCAGTGCTAGAGGAGGCGAAAAACTGTTTTTT.

The chain couples TRBV28 to TRBJ1-2; D call uncertain. V lost 0 bases to trimming and J lost 3 bases, with 20 bases between them. CDR1 is MDHEN and CDR2 is SYDVKM in the germline V gene. This CDR3 spans 18 amino acids. This CDR3 is CASSLWSMMTAIDYGYTF. In DNA form, the CDR3 reads TGTGCCAGCAGTTTATGGAGTATGATGACCGCGATAGACTATGGCTACACCTTC.

The genes are TRBV7-8 and TRBJ1-5, with D maybe TRBD1 (5 bases). Trimming took 0 bases from V and 3 from J, leaving 24 bases between them. CDR3 length equals 20 residues. CDR1 SGHVS and CDR2 FQNEAQ come from the germline V gene. This CDR3 reads CASSLAGAPGVRADNQPQHF. The CDR3 bases are TGTGCCAGCAGCTTAGCTGGGGCGCCAGGTGTAAGGGCGGACAATCAGCCCCAGCATTTT.